A selection of T cell receptor beta chains follows, all from one sample in a study of blood T cell repertoires in COVID-19. The data were produced by immunoSEQ multiplex PCR, yet TCRdb's version contains in-frame clones alone and is incomplete. The data contain 250,000 to 300,000 clones, roughly 87% of them singletons. Sample: peripheral blood. The receptors come from a woman between 50 and 59 years old who had recovered from COVID-19. CDR3s include the opening cysteine and the closing phenylalanine or tryptophan. A D gene is named only where the DNA matches it firmly. The size of a clone is reported for some rows only, either as once, few or many, or as a class for expanded clones.

TRBV30	-	TRBJ1-2	-	TGTGCCTGGAGTTATCACGGGTACACCTTC	CAWSYHGYTF
TRBV9	once	TRBJ1-4	TRBD1	TGTGCCAGCAGCCGACAGGGCACGAATGAAAAACTGTTTTTT	CASSRQGTNEKLFF
TRBV11-2	-	TRBJ2-1	TRBD1	TGTGCCAGCAGCTTGGTGACAGGGCCCAATGAGCAGTTCTTC	CASSLVTGPNEQFF
TRBV5-1	once	TRBJ1-2	TRBD1	TGCGCCAGCAGCTTGGCAGGGGGCGATAACTATGGCTACACCTTC	CASSLAGGDNYGYTF
TRBV9	-	TRBJ2-1	-	TGTGCCAGCAGCGTATCTCCTTCCGGTGAGCAGTTCTTC	CASSVSPSGEQFF
TRBV10-3	-	TRBJ2-1	TRBD2	TGTGCCATCAGTGAGGCGGGAGGGCCGAAGAATGAGCAGTTCTTC	CAISEAGGPKNEQFF
TRBV6-2/TRBV6-3	-	TRBJ2-1	-	TGTGCCAGCAGTTGGGACAACAATGAGCAGTTCTTC	CASSWDNNEQFF
TRBV7-2	-	TRBJ2-1	TRBD2	TGTGCCAGCAGCTTAGCTCTACTAGCGGGAGGGTCGAATGAGCAGTTCTTC	CASSLALLAGGSNEQFF
TRBV7-8	-	TRBJ1-2	-	TGTGCCAGCAGCTTAGACAGGGTGAACTATGGCTACACCTTC	CASSLDRVNYGYTF
TRBV11-3	-	TRBJ1-1	-	TGTGCCAGCAGCTTCGGGGGGGAGAACACTGAAGCTTTCTTT	CASSFGGENTEAFF
TRBV19	-	TRBJ1-4	-	TGTGCCAGTAGTCCTACGAACAGGGCGGGTGAAAAACTGTTTTTT	CASSPTNRAGEKLFF
TRBV28	-	TRBJ1-6	-	TGTGCCAGCAGGCGGCACTATAATTCACCCCTCCACTTT	CASRRHYNSPLHF
TRBV7-9	-	TRBJ1-5	TRBD1	TGTGCCAGCAGCCTCATCGACATACAGGGGGATCAACCCCAGCATTTT	CASSLIDIQGDQPQHF
TRBV4-2	-	TRBJ1-2	-	TGTGCCAGCAGCCAAGAATTCTCCTCCGGGGATGGCTACACCTTC	CASSQEFSSGDGYTF
TRBV14	-	TRBJ1-5	TRBD1	TGTGCCAGCAGCCAAGGGGGGGCAGGGGGAAGCAATCAGCCCCAGCATTTT	CASSQGGAGGSNQPQHF
TRBV27	-	TRBJ1-1	TRBD1	TGTGCCAGCAGGCCCCCCACGACAGGGCCCAACACTGAAGCTTTCTTT	CASRPPTTGPNTEAFF
TRBV3-1/TRBV3-2	-	TRBJ2-1	-	TGTGCCAGCAGCCAAGGAAGGTCTGGAGATGAGCAGTTCTTC	CASSQGRSGDEQFF
TRBV7-2	-	TRBJ1-1	-	TGTGCCAGCAGCCCGCTTCAGGGGAGATCGAACACTGAAGCTTTCTTT	CASSPLQGRSNTEAFF
TRBV10-3	once	TRBJ2-7	TRBD1	TGTGCCATCAGGGGGACAGGGCCCCCTGGCGAGCAGTACTTC	CAIRGTGPPGEQYF
TRBV4-1	-	TRBJ1-1	-	TGCGCCAGCAGCCCCGTGACAGCAGAAAACACTGAAGCTTTCTTT	CASSPVTAENTEAFF
TRBV5-4	-	TRBJ2-3	TRBD1	TGTGCCAGCAGACCAAGCCGGGACAGGGGCACAGATACGCAGTATTTT	CASRPSRDRGTDTQYF
TRBV27	-	TRBJ2-3	TRBD2	TGTGCCAGCAGGGGCTTTCGTTGGACTAGCGGTACCCCCCGGAGCACAGATACGCAGTATTTT	CASRGFRWTSGTPRSTDTQYF
TRBV7-2	-	TRBJ2-1	TRBD2	TGTGCCAGCAGCCCAGGGACTAGCGGGAGGGCCAGGAATGAGCAGTTCTTC	CASSPGTSGRARNEQFF